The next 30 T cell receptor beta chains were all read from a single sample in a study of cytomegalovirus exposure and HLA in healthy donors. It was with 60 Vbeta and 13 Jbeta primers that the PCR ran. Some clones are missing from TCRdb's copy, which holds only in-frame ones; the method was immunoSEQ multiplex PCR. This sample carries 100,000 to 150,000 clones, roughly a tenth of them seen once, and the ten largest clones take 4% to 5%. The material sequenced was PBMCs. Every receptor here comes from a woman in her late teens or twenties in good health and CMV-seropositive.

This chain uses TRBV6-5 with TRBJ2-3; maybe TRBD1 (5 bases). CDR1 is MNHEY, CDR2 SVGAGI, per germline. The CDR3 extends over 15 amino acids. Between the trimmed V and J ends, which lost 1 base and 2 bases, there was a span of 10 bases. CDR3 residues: CASSYLGQPTDTQYF. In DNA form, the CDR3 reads TGTGCCAGCAGTTACTTGGGGCAGCCCACAGATACGCAGTATTTT.

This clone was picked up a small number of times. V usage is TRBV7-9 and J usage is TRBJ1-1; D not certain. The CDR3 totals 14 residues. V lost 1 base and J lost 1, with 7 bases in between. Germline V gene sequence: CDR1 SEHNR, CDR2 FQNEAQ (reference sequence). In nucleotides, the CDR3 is TGTGCCAGCAGCTTAGGCGGCAAGAACACTGAAGCTTTCTTT. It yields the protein CASSLGGKNTEAFF.

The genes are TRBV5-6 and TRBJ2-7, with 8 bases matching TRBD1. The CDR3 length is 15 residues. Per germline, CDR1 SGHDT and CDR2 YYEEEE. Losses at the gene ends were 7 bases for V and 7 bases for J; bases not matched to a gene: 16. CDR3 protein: CASVGPGQGYGEQYF. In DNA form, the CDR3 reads TGTGCCAGCGTGGGGCCTGGACAGGGCTATGGAGAGCAGTACTTC. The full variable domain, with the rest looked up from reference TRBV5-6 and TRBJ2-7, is DAGVTQSPTHLIKTRGQQVTLRCSPKSGHDTVSWYQQALGQGPQFIFQYYEEEERQRGNFPDRFSGHQFPNYSSELNVNALLLGDSALYLCASVGPGQGYGEQYFGPGTRLTVT.

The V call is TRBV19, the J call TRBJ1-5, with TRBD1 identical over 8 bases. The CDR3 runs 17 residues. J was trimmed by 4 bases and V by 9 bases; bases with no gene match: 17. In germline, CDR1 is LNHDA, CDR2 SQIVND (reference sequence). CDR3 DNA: TGTGCCAGCTCGGTGGGGGCAGGGGGCCTCGATAATCAGCCCCAGCATTTT. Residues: CASSVGAGGLDNQPQHF. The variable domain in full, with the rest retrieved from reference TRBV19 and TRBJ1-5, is DGGITQSPKYLFRKEGQNVTLSCEQNLNHDAMYWYRQDPGQGLRLIYYSQIVNDFQKGDIAEGYSVSREKKESFPLTVTSAQKNPTAFYLCASSVGAGGLDNQPQHFGDGTRLSIL.

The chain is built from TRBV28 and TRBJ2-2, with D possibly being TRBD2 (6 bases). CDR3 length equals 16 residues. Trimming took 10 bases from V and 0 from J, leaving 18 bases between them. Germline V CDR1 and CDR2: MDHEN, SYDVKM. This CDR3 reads CATGSIGGTNTGELFF. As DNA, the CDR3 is TGTGCCACAGGTAGTATAGGAGGGACGAACACCGGGGAGCTGTTTTTT.

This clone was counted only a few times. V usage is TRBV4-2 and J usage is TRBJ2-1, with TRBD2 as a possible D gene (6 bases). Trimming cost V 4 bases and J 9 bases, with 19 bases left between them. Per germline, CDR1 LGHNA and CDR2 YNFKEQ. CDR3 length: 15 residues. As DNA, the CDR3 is TGTGCCAGCAGCCCCGGGACTCGTACTTGGGGTGAGCAGTTCTTC. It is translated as CASSPGTRTWGEQFF.

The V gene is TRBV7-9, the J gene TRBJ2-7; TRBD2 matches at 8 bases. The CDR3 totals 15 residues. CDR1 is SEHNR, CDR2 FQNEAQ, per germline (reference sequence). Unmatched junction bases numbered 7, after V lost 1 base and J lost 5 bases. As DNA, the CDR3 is TGTGCCAGCAGCTTAGTGCCAGCGGGAGCAAACGAGCAGTACTTC. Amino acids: CASSLVPAGANEQYF.

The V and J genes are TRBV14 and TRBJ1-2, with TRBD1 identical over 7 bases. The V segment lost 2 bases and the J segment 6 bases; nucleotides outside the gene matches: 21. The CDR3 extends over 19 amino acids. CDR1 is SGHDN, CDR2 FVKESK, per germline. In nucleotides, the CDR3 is TGTGCCAGCAGCCAACCTGACAGGGCGAAAGGTTGGCCCCGGGATGGCTACACCTTC. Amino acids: CASSQPDRAKGWPRDGYTF.

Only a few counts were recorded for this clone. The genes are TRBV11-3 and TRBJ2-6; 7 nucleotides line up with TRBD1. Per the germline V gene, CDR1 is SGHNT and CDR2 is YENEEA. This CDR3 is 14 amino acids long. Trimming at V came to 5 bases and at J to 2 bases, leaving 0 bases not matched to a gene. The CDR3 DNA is TGTGCCAGCAGCGACAGGGCTGGGGCCAACGTCCTGACTTTC. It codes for CASSDRAGANVLTF.

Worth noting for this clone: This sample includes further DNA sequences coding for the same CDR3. Written as DNA, the CDR3 is TGTGCCAGCAGCGGGGGGACTAGCGGATCCTACAATGAGCAGTTCTTC. It is translated as CASSGGTSGSYNEQFF. This rearrangement joins TRBV5-4 to TRBJ2-1, with TRBD2 matching over 11 bases. The CDR3 contains 16 residues. Germline V lookup: CDR1 SGHNT, CDR2 YYREEE (reference sequence). Trimming took 4 bases from V and 1 from J; bases not matched to a gene: 4.

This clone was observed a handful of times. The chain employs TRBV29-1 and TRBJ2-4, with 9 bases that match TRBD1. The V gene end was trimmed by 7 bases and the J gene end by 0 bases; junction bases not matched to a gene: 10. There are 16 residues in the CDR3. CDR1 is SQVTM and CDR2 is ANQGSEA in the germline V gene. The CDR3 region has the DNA TGCAGCGCAATGGGACAGGGCGGGCTAGCCAAAAACATTCAGTACTTC. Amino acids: CSAMGQGGLAKNIQYF.

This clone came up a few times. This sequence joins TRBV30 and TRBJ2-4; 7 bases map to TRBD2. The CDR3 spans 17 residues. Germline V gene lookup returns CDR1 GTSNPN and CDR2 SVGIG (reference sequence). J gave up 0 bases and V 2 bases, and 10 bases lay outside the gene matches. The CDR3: CAWSWEGGELAKNIQYF. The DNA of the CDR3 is TGTGCCTGGAGTTGGGAGGGAGGGGAGTTAGCCAAAAACATTCAGTACTTC.

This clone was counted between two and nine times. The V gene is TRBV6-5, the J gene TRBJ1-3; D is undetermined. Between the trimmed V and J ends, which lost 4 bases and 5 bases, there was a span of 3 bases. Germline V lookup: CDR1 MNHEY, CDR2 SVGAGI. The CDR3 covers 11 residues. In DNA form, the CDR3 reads TGTGCCAGCAGTTTTAGAAACACCATATATTTT. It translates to CASSFRNTIYF.

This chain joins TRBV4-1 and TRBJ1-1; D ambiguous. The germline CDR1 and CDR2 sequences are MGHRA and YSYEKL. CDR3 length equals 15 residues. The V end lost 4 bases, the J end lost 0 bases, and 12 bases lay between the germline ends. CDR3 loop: CASSLQMAVNTEAFF. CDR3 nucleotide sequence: TGCGCCAGCAGCCTCCAGATGGCGGTGAACACTGAAGCTTTCTTT.

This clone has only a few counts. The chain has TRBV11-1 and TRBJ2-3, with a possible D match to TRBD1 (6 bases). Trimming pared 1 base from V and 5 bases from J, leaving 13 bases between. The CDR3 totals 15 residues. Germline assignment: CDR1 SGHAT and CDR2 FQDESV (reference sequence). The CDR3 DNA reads TGTGCCAGCAGCTTAGAGGTTCTAGGGGGAGATACGCAGTATTTT. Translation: CASSLEVLGGDTQYF.

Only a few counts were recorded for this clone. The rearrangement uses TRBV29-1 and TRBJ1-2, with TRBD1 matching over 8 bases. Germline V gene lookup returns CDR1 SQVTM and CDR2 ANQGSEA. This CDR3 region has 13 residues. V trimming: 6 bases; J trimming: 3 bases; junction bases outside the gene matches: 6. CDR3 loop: CSVEMTGDYGYTF. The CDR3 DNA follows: TGCAGCGTCGAAATGACAGGGGACTATGGCTACACCTTC.

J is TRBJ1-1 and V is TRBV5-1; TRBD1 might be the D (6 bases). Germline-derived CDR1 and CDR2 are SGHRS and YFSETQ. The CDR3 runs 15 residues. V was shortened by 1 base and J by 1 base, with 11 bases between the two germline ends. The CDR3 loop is CASSLTTGSNTEAFF. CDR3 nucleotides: TGCGCCAGCAGCTTGACCACAGGGTCGAACACTGAAGCTTTCTTT.

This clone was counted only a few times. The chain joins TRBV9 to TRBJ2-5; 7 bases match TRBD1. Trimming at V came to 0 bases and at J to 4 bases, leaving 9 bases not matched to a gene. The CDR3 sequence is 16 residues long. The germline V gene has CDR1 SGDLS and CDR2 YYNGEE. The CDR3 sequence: CASSVGTGEGRETQYF. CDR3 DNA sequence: TGTGCCAGCAGCGTAGGCACAGGGGAAGGGCGAGAGACCCAGTACTTC.

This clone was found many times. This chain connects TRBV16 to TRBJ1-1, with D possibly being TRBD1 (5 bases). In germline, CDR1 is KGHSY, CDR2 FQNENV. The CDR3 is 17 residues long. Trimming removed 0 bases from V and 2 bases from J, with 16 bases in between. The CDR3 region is CASSQSFPGSLNTEAFF. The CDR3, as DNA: TGTGCCAGCAGCCAATCCTTTCCAGGGTCACTAAACACTGAAGCTTTCTTT. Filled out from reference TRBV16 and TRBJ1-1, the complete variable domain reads GEEVAQTPKHLVRGEGQKAKLYCAPIKGHSYVFWYQQVLKNEFKFLISFQNENVFDETGMPKERFSAKCLPNSPCSLEIQATKLEDSAVYFCASSQSFPGSLNTEAFFGQGTRLTVV.

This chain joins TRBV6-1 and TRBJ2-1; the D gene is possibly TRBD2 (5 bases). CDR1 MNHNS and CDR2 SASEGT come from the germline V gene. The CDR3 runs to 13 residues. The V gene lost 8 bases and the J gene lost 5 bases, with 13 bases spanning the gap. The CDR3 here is CASEGLGNNEQFF. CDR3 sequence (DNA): TGTGCCAGCGAGGGTCTAGGGAACAATGAGCAGTTCTTC.

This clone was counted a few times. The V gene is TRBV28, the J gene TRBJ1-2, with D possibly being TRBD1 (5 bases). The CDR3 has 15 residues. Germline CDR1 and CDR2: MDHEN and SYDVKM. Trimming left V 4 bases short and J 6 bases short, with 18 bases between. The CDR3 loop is CASSSPGGMSDGYTF. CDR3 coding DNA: TGTGCCAGCAGTTCACCCGGGGGGATGAGTGATGGCTACACCTTC.

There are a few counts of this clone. The chain's CDR3 is CASSLVGRWVSQPQHF. The CDR3 DNA reads as TGTGCCAGCAGCTTAGTGGGCAGGTGGGTTTCGCAGCCCCAGCATTTT. This chain links TRBV7-8 with TRBJ1-5; no clear D. The CDR3 spans 16 residues. Germline CDR1 reads SGHVS; CDR2 reads FQNEAQ. Trimming cost V 1 base and J 7 bases, with 17 bases left between them. Supplemented by reference TRBV7-8 and TRBJ1-5, the full variable domain reads GAGVSQSPRYKVAKRGQDVALRCDPISGHVSLFWYQQALGQGPEFLTYFQNEAQLDKSGLPSDRFFAERPEGSVSTLKIQRTQQEDSAVYLCASSLVGRWVSQPQHFGDGTRLSIL.

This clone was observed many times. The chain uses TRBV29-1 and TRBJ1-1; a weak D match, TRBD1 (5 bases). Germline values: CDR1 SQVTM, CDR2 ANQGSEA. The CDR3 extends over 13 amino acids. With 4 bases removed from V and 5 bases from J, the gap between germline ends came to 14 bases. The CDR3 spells CSVGKQDSTEAFF. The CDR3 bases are TGCAGCGTTGGAAAACAGGATTCTACTGAAGCTTTCTTT.

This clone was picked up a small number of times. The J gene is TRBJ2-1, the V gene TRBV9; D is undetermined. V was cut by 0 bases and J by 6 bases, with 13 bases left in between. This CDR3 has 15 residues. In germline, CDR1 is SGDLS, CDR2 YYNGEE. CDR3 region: CASSVGERPPNEQFF. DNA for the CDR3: TGTGCCAGCAGCGTAGGTGAGCGTCCACCCAATGAGCAGTTCTTC.

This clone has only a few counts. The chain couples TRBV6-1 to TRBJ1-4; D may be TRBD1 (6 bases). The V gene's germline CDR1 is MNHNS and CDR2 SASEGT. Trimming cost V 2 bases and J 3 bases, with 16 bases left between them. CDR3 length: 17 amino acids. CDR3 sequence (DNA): TGTGCCAGCAGTGAAAGGGATGGGGGGGCGGCTAATGAAAAACTGTTTTTT. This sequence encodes CASSERDGGAANEKLFF.

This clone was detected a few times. CDR3 loop: CASRQGEAFF. The CDR3 DNA reads TGTGCCAGTAGACAGGGTGAAGCTTTCTTT. This sequence joins TRBV2 and TRBJ1-1; 7 bases are shared with TRBD1. V was clipped by 9 bases and J by 7 bases; unmatched bases: 2. Germline lookup yields CDR1 SNHLY and CDR2 FYNNEI. The CDR3 contains 10 residues. Together with reference TRBV2 and TRBJ1-1, the CDR3 gives the full variable domain: EPEVTQTPSHQVTQMGQEVILRCVPISNHLYFYWYRQILGQKVEFLVSFYNNEISEKSEIFDDQFSVERPDGSNFTLKIRSTKLEDSAMYFCASRQGEAFFGQGTRLTVV.

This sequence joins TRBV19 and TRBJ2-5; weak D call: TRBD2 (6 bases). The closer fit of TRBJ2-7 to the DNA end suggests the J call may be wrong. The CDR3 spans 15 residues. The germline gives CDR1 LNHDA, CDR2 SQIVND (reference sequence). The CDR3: CASSSLGGIGYEQYF. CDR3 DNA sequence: TGTGCCAGTAGTTCTTTAGGAGGGATCGGCTACGAGCAGTACTTC.

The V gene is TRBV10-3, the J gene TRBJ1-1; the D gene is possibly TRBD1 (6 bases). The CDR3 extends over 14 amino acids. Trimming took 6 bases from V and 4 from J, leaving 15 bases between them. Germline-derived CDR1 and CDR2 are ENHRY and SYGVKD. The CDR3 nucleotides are TGTGCCATCAGCCTCGCAGGGGTGAGCACTGAAGCTTTCTTT. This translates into CAISLAGVSTEAFF.

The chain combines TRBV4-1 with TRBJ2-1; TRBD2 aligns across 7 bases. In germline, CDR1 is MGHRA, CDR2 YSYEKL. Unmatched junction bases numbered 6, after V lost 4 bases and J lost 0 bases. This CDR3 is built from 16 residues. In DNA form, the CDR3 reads TGCGCCAGCAGCCCCCTAGCGGAACCCTCCTACAATGAGCAGTTCTTC. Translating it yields CASSPLAEPSYNEQFF.

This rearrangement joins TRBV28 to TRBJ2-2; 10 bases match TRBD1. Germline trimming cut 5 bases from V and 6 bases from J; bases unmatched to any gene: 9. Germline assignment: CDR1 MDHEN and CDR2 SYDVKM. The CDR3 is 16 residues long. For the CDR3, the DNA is TGTGCCAGCAGTAAAACCGGGACAGGGGTGGCCGGGGAGCTGTTTTTT. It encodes CASSKTGTGVAGELFF.